This T cell receptor (beta chain) derives from a study of shared clonotypes between healthy human individuals. Across several immunoSEQ plates, the genomic DNA of each subset was split evenly. TCRdb's table, derived via immunoSEQ multiplex PCR, lists solely in-frame clones and lacks some. The sample holds hundreds of thousands of clones; approximately 96% are singletons and the top ten take more than 0.085%. It was CD45RO-negative cells, positively selected for CCR7, that made up naive CD8 cells, with terminally differentiated effector memory CD45RA+ cells excluded. The sequencing input was naive CD8+ T cells sorted from blood. This TCR was recovered from a woman younger than 45 in good health.

As DNA, the CDR3 is TGTGCCAGCAGTCCCGGGTCCTATGGCTACACCTTC. It codes for CASSPGSYGYTF. This chain connects TRBV6-5 to TRBJ1-2; D gene uncertain. Germline V gives CDR1 MNHEY, CDR2 SVGAGI. V gave up 5 bases and J gave up 4 bases, with 8 bases separating them. The CDR3 totals 12 residues.